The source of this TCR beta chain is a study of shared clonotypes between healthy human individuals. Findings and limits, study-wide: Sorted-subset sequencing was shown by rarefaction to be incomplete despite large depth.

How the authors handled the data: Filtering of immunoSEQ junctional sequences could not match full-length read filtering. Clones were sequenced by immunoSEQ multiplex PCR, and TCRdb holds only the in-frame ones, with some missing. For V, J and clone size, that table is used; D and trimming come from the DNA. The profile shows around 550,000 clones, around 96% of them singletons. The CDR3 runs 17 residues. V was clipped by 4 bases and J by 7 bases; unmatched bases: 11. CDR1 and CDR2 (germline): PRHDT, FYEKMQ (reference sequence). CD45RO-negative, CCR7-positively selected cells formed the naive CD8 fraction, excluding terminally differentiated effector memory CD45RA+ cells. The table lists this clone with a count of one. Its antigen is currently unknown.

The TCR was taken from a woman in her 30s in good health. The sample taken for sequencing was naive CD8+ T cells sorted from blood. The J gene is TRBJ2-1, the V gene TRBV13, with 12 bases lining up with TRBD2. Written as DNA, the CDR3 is TGTGCCAGCAGCTCGCTGGCTAGCGGGAGGGCCCTAAATGAGCAGTTCTTC. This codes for CASSSLASGRALNEQFF.